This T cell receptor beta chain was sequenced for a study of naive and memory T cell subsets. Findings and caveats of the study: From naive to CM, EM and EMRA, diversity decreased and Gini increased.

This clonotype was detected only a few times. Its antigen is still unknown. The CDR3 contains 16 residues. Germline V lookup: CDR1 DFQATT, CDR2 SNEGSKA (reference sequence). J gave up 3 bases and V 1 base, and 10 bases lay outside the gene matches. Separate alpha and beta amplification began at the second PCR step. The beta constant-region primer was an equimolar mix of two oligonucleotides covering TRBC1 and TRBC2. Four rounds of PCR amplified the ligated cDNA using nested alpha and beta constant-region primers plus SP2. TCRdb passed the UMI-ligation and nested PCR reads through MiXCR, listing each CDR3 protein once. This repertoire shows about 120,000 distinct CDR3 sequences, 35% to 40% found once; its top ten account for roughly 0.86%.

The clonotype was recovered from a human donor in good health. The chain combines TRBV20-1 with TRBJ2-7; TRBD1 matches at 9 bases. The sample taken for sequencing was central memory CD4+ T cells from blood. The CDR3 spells CSARGLGQGVYYEQYF. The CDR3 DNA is TGCAGTGCTAGAGGATTGGGACAGGGAGTGTACTACGAGCAGTACTTC.